This T cell receptor (beta chain) was recovered during a study of blood T cells in healthy people across ages. General study results and limits: It was the long-lived donors that had more naive CD4+ cells and higher diversity than aged donors.

Then a second PCR, running about 6 to 11 cycles, was carried out with a sample-barcoded 5' primer and a J-beta primer mix. TCRdb passed the 5' RACE reads through MiXCR, listing each CDR3 protein once. The sample has around 1,800,000 distinct CDR3 sequences; about 39% are singletons. This clonotype was detected many times. What it binds is not known. The CDR3 covers 11 residues. Germline assignment: CDR1 SQVTM and CDR2 ANQGSEA. V was shortened by 7 bases and J by 4 bases, with 9 bases between the two germline ends. The sequence derives from a human donor in good health. This chain joins TRBV29-1 and TRBJ2-3; perhaps TRBD2 as D (5 bases). The source material was blood. The CDR3 spells CSARSADTQYF. As DNA, the CDR3 is TGCAGCGCCCGTAGCGCAGATACGCAGTATTTT.